These 14 T cell receptor beta chains originate from one sample sequenced in a study of T cell repertoires in cytomegalovirus infection (dated by TCRdb to between 2018 and 2021). These receptors have no known antigen. Instrument on record: Illumina HiSeq 1500. TCRdb cleaned the public reads at Q25 with fastp, built clones with MiXCR and kept in-frame beta chains. CDR3 protein duplicates are merged, each entry listing the most common genes and DNA. Within this sample are about 740,000 distinct CDR3 sequences, with approximately 33% of them counted one time only. The ten biggest clones cover around a sixth of the sample. The treatment or condition label corresponds to: in vitro stimulation with specific CMV peptide epitopes to enrich CMV-specific T cells. The sequencing used cultured PBMCs, collected from culture after CMV antigen stimulation. Every receptor here comes from a human donor in good health (CMV status not recorded). Some clones in this sample may be carry-over from other donors' samples.

A few counts support this clonotype. The V gene is TRBV18, the J gene TRBJ2-7; TRBD2 matches 10 bases. The length of the CDR3 is 14 residues. The V and J ends lost 0 bases and 5 bases, in that order; junction bases with no gene match: 1. The germline V gene encodes CDR1 KGHSH and CDR2 LQKENI. This chain's CDR3 is CASSPPGLANEQYF. Here the CDR3 DNA reads TGTGCCAGCTCACCACCGGGACTAGCGAACGAGCAGTACTTC.

The rearrangement uses TRBV6-2 or TRBV6-3 and TRBJ1-5, with TRBD1 matching over 8 bases. The V and J ends lost 6 bases and 3 bases, in that order; junction bases with no gene match: 13. Germline V gives CDR1 MNHEY, CDR2 SVGEGT. This CDR3 region has 17 residues. CDR3 DNA: TGTGCCAGCAGCGTACGGCATCAGGGGGCGATCAATCAGCCCCAGCATTTT. The encoded protein is CASSVRHQGAINQPQHF.

The genes are TRBV30 and TRBJ2-7; the match to TRBD1 covers 9 bases. This CDR3 comprises 15 residues. V was clipped by 0 bases and J by 7 bases; unmatched bases: 10. Germline V lookup: CDR1 GTSNPN, CDR2 SVGIG (reference sequence). The CDR3 here is CAWSVPGTGTWEQYF. As DNA, the CDR3 is TGTGCCTGGAGTGTACCCGGGACAGGGACTTGGGAGCAGTACTTC.

This clonotype showed up just a few times. The chain employs TRBV7-6 and TRBJ2-1; the D gene is possibly TRBD2 (6 bases). The CDR3 covers 16 residues. V was pared by 5 bases and J by 1 base, with 15 bases between. Germline V gene data show CDR1 as SGHVS and CDR2 as FNYEAQ. The CDR3 protein is CASSPLAFKSYNEQFF. CDR3 nucleotides: TGTGCCAGCAGCCCGCTAGCGTTTAAATCCTACAATGAGCAGTTCTTC.

The chain joins TRBV7-6 to TRBJ2-5; D ambiguous. Between the trimmed V and J ends, which lost 7 bases and 0 bases, there was a span of 12 bases. The CDR3 consists of 14 residues. CDR1 SGHVS and CDR2 FNYEAQ come from the germline V gene. CDR3 in DNA: TGTGCCAGCACCTCTAAGGCGGACCAAGAGACCCAGTACTTC. This sequence encodes CASTSKADQETQYF.

This chain uses TRBV7-2 with TRBJ2-7, with TRBD2 identical over 8 bases. CDR3 length: 15 residues. Germline CDR1 SGHTA, CDR2 FQGNSA. V was clipped by 1 base and J by 0 bases; unmatched bases: 2. The CDR3: CASSLELAASYEQYF. CDR3 bases: TGTGCCAGCAGCTTAGAACTAGCGGCCTCCTACGAGCAGTACTTC.

This chain uses TRBV6-6 with TRBJ1-5; the D is unclear. The germline V gene encodes CDR1 MNHNY and CDR2 SVGAGI (reference sequence). The CDR3 loop spans 14 amino acids. Trimming removed 7 bases at V and 8 bases at J, with 18 bases between. The CDR3 is CASNPPSGLKPQHF. The CDR3, as DNA: TGTGCCAGCAACCCCCCCTCGGGCCTCAAGCCCCAGCATTTT.

This rearrangement joins TRBV12-3 or TRBV12-4 to TRBJ1-1; D gene uncertain. Trimming left V 5 bases short and J 0 bases short, with 10 bases between. The CDR3 length is 14 residues. DNA for the CDR3: TGTGCCAGCAGTCCAATGACCGTGAACACTGAAGCTTTCTTT. It encodes CASSPMTVNTEAFF.

This clonotype appeared a few times. The V call is TRBV6-1, the J call TRBJ1-3; TRBD1 is a possible D gene (5 bases). CDR1 MNHNS and CDR2 SASEGT come from the germline V gene. The CDR3 has 13 residues. V lost 5 bases to trimming and J lost 6 bases, with 11 bases between them. CDR3 residues: CASSRQKENTIYF. CDR3 DNA sequence: TGTGCCAGCAGTCGACAGAAAGAAAACACCATATATTTT.

This sequence joins TRBV2 and TRBJ1-2; TRBD1 matches at 9 bases. From germline, CDR1 is SNHLY and CDR2 FYNNEI. The CDR3 loop spans 13 amino acids. The J segment lost 8 bases and the V segment lost 7 bases, leaving 8 bases of the junction unmatched. Written as DNA, the CDR3 is TGTGCCAGCACCGCACAGGGGGCCTGGGGCTACACCTTC. Translating it yields CASTAQGAWGYTF.

V and J are TRBV7-2 and TRBJ1-2; possibly TRBD1 for D (5 bases). CDR1 SGHTA and CDR2 FQGNSA come from the germline V gene. The V gene lost 5 bases and the J gene lost 7 bases, with 20 bases spanning the gap. The CDR3 is made up of 15 amino acids. This chain's CDR3 is CTSSRGLQEISGYTF. For the CDR3, the DNA is TGTACCAGCAGCAGAGGTTTACAGGAGATTTCTGGCTACACCTTC. Full variable domain (missing parts from reference TRBV7-2 and TRBJ1-2): GAGVSQSPSNKVTEKGKDVELRCDPISGHTALYWYRQSLGQGLEFLIYFQGNSAPDKSGLPSDRFSAERTGGSVSTLTIQRTQQEDSAVYLCTSSRGLQEISGYTFGSGTRLTVV.

This clonotype turned up a few times. The genes are TRBV10-3 and TRBJ2-7; TRBD1 is a possible D gene (6 bases). V gave up 6 bases and J gave up 6 bases, with 12 bases separating them. The CDR3 has 12 residues. Germline assignment: CDR1 ENHRY and CDR2 SYGVKD. CDR3 sequence (DNA): TGTGCCATCAGCCAAGGGGGTTTCGAGCAGTACTTC. It translates to CAISQGGFEQYF.

The sample holds a few counts of this clonotype. The gene calls are TRBV7-2 and TRBJ2-2, with a possible D match to TRBD1 (7 bases). The V gene's germline CDR1 is SGHTA and CDR2 FQGNSA. CDR3 length equals 15 residues. Trimming left V 4 bases short and J 8 bases short, with 17 bases between. The CDR3 DNA reads TGTGCCAGCAGCTCCGCGGCAGGGGGGTCGGGGGAGCTGTTTTTT. This sequence encodes CASSSAAGGSGELFF. Combining the CDR3 with reference TRBV7-2 and TRBJ2-2 gives the whole variable domain GAGVSQSPSNKVTEKGKDVELRCDPISGHTALYWYRQSLGQGLEFLIYFQGNSAPDKSGLPSDRFSAERTGGSVSTLTIQRTQQEDSAVYLCASSSAAGGSGELFFGEGSRLTVL.

In its sample, this clonotype was seen once. The chain joins TRBV29-1 to TRBJ1-2, with 8 bases fitting TRBD1. The CDR3 runs 12 residues. Germline V gene sequence: CDR1 SQVTM, CDR2 ANQGSEA. Germline trimming cut 7 bases from V and 6 bases from J; bases unmatched to any gene: 7. The CDR3 nucleotides read TGCAGCGCAGGACAGGGATTGGATGGCTACACCTTC. Encoded protein: CSAGQGLDGYTF.